This TCR beta chain was documented in a study of T cell responses to AZD1222 COVID-19 vaccine. The table came from immunoSEQ multiplex PCR; TCRdb's copy has only in-frame clones and leaves some out. The data hold 150,000 to 200,000 clones, with roughly 92% observed a single time. The TCR originated in an adult in good health. Here the sequenced sample was peripheral blood, taken on day 0 of AZD1222 vaccination.

The CDR3 sequence: CASSLGGANTEAFF. In DNA form, the CDR3 reads TGTGCCAGCAGCTTAGGTGGGGCTAACACTGAAGCTTTCTTT. The chain couples TRBV5-4 to TRBJ1-1; D may be TRBD1 (5 bases). There are 14 residues in the CDR3. Trimming pared 2 bases from V and 2 bases from J, leaving 10 bases between. Germline loops: CDR1 SGHNT, CDR2 YYREEE (reference sequence).